Each of the 25 T cell receptor beta chains below was sequenced from the same sample in a study of shared clonotypes between healthy human individuals. Only in-frame clones appear in the TCRdb table, and some are missing; sequencing was by immunoSEQ multiplex PCR. The sample consists of some 2,500,000 clones, about nine tenths of them appearing once. The sample consisted of naive CD4+ T cells from PBMCs. Regarding subset: CD45RA+ positively selected. Source of these receptors: a man between 18 and 35 years old in good health. Some clones in this sample may be carry-over from other donors' samples.

V and J are TRBV19 and TRBJ1-5; D call uncertain. This CDR3 has 14 residues. V dropped 4 bases and J dropped 5 bases, with 12 bases sitting between them. Germline loops: CDR1 LNHDA, CDR2 SQIVND (reference sequence). The CDR3 nucleotides read TGTGCCAGTAGTACCCTCCCCAGCTATCAGCCCCAGCATTTT. Residues: CASSTLPSYQPQHF.

The genes are TRBV20-1 and TRBJ2-1; possibly TRBD2 for D (5 bases). CDR1 and CDR2 (germline): DFQATT, SNEGSKA (reference sequence). The V end was cut by 0 bases, the J end by 13 bases, with 10 bases between. The CDR3 consists of 11 residues. The CDR3 DNA sequence: TGCAGTGCTAGAGAGGGCGGAGGACAGTTCTTC. It codes for CSAREGGGQFF.

This chain joins TRBV28 and TRBJ2-7; D is undetermined. With 5 bases removed from V and 6 bases from J, the gap between germline ends came to 14 bases. The CDR3 covers 13 residues. Germline CDR1 reads MDHEN; CDR2 reads SYDVKM. The CDR3 DNA follows: TGTGCCAGCAGTCCCGGGTGGGATGGCGAGCAGTACTTC. Protein: CASSPGWDGEQYF.

The rearrangement uses TRBV28 and TRBJ2-6; tentatively, D is TRBD1 (5 bases). The germline V gene encodes CDR1 MDHEN and CDR2 SYDVKM. The V end was cut by 7 bases, the J end by 4 bases, with 11 bases between. The CDR3 has 14 residues. As DNA, the CDR3 is TGTGCCAGCATAGGGGCAGACGGGGCCAACGTCCTGACTTTC. Protein: CASIGADGANVLTF. Variable domain in full (rest from reference TRBV28 and TRBJ2-6): DVKVTQSSRYLVKRTGEKVFLECVQDMDHENMFWYRQDPGLGLRLIYFSYDVKMKEKGDIPEGYSVSREKKERFSLILESASTNQTSMYLCASIGADGANVLTFGAGSRLTVL.

V gene TRBV11-3 combines with J gene TRBJ2-7; no clear D. The CDR3 contains 12 residues. Trimming stripped 1 base from V and 11 bases from J, with 12 bases between. Germline V gene sequence: CDR1 SGHNT, CDR2 YENEEA. The CDR3 is CASSLGSGKEYF. The CDR3 DNA follows: TGTGCCAGCAGCTTAGGCTCTGGAAAGGAGTACTTC.

The rearrangement uses TRBV7-3 and TRBJ2-1; the D gene is possibly TRBD2 (5 bases). The CDR3 runs to 12 residues. Trimming took off 5 bases at V and 9 bases at J, with 11 bases between the two ends. Germline CDR1 reads SGHTA; CDR2 reads FQGTGA. CDR3 nucleotides: TGTGCCAGCAGCGCCGGACTTGGTGAGCAGTTCTTC. It translates to CASSAGLGEQFF.

The genes are TRBV28 and TRBJ2-6, with D possibly being TRBD1 or TRBD2 (7 bases each). The CDR3 runs to 19 residues. CDR1 MDHEN and CDR2 SYDVKM come from the germline V gene. With 4 bases removed from V and 0 bases from J, the gap between germline ends came to 19 bases. CDR3 DNA sequence: TGTGCCAGCAGTTCACCAAGCGGGACAGCTCACTCTGGGGCCAACGTCCTGACTTTC. This codes for CASSSPSGTAHSGANVLTF. Filled out from reference TRBV28 and TRBJ2-6, the complete variable domain reads DVKVTQSSRYLVKRTGEKVFLECVQDMDHENMFWYRQDPGLGLRLIYFSYDVKMKEKGDIPEGYSVSREKKERFSLILESASTNQTSMYLCASSSPSGTAHSGANVLTFGAGSRLTVL.

This clone turned up a few times. Other DNA sequences in this specimen translate into the identical CDR3. The gene calls are TRBV5-1 and TRBJ1-2; TRBD1 is a possible D gene (5 bases). In germline, CDR1 is SGHRS, CDR2 YFSETQ. There are 14 residues in the CDR3. V lost 0 bases and J 2 bases, leaving 8 bases between the germline ends. CDR3 protein: CASSLATANYGYTF. Here the CDR3 DNA reads TGCGCCAGCAGCTTGGCGACAGCGAACTATGGCTACACCTTC.

The J gene is TRBJ2-3, the V gene TRBV7-9; the D gene is possibly TRBD1 (6 bases). The germline V gene has CDR1 SEHNR and CDR2 FQNEAQ (reference sequence). Trimming shortened V by 4 bases and J by 4 bases, and 12 bases separated the two germline ends. The CDR3 extends over 14 amino acids. This CDR3 reads CASSSTGYADTQYF. The CDR3 DNA is TGTGCCAGCAGCTCCACAGGGTACGCAGATACGCAGTATTTT.

V usage is TRBV5-8 and J usage is TRBJ1-2; D remains unclear. Trimming shortened V by 1 base and J by 2 bases, and 15 bases separated the two germline ends. There are 16 residues in the CDR3. Per the germline V gene, CDR1 is SGHTS and CDR2 is YDEGEE. The CDR3 DNA is TGTGCCAGCAGCTTGTTCTCAGGCCCTGGAAACTATGGCTACACCTTC. Translating gives CASSLFSGPGNYGYTF.

V gene TRBV6-1 combines with J gene TRBJ1-5, with 7 bases fitting TRBD1. The CDR3 consists of 15 residues. CDR1 is MNHNS, CDR2 SASEGT, per germline. V dropped 6 bases and J dropped 3; count of bases not matched to a gene: 8. CDR3 DNA sequence: TGTGCCAGCAGCACCCAGGGGGACTACAATCAGCCCCAGCATTTT. Encoded protein: CASSTQGDYNQPQHF.

J is TRBJ2-1 and V is TRBV5-8, with 7 nucleotides matching TRBD1. Per the germline V gene, CDR1 is SGHTS and CDR2 is YDEGEE. The CDR3 totals 14 residues. V lost 9 bases and J lost 10; bases outside the gene matches: 16. The CDR3 DNA follows: TGTGCCACCATGGACAGGAGACACCCATTAGAGCAGTTCTTC. It translates to CATMDRRHPLEQFF.

The V gene is TRBV5-6, the J gene TRBJ1-2; TRBD1 might be the D (5 bases). Germline values: CDR1 SGHDT, CDR2 YYEEEE. Trimming removed 7 bases from V and 4 bases from J, with 20 bases in between. The CDR3 loop spans 15 amino acids. CDR3 protein: CASGALATRTYGYTF. In nucleotides, the CDR3 is TGTGCCAGCGGGGCGTTGGCAACGAGAACCTATGGCTACACCTTC.

The chain combines TRBV7-2 with TRBJ2-5; a weak D match, TRBD2 (5 bases). The CDR3 has 16 amino acids. Trimming cost V 1 base and J 7 bases, with 19 bases left between them. CDR1 is SGHTA and CDR2 is FQGNSA in the germline V gene. The CDR3 sequence: CASSLEDFGVRGTQYF. The CDR3 coding sequence is TGTGCCAGCAGCTTAGAGGACTTCGGGGTTCGTGGGACCCAGTACTTC.

The V and J genes are TRBV2 and TRBJ1-5; D is possibly TRBD1 (5 bases). CDR1 is SNHLY, CDR2 FYNNEI, per germline. CDR3 size: 17 residues. Trimming took 5 bases from V and 0 from J, leaving 17 bases between them. The CDR3 is CASSSDAGPDSNQPQHF. The CDR3 DNA is TGTGCCAGCAGTAGTGACGCGGGACCCGATAGCAATCAGCCCCAGCATTTT.

The sample holds one count of this clone. The chain carries TRBV6-5 and TRBJ2-7; a possible D gene is TRBD1 (6 bases). The germline gives CDR1 MNHEY, CDR2 SVGAGI. V gave up 4 bases and J gave up 1 base, with 11 bases separating them. The CDR3 covers 14 residues. In nucleotides, the CDR3 is TGTGCCAGCAGTTCCAGGGGAGCGTCCTACGAGCAGTACTTC. Translating it yields CASSSRGASYEQYF.

The CDR3 DNA is TGTGCCAGCAGTTACCTCGCTAGCGCCTACAATGAGCAGTTCTTC. It translates to CASSYLASAYNEQFF. The rearrangement joins TRBV6-5 to TRBJ2-1, with D tentatively TRBD2 (6 bases). V shed 2 bases and J shed 2 bases, with 10 bases lying between them. The CDR3 sequence is 15 residues long. The V gene's germline CDR1 is MNHEY and CDR2 SVGAGI.

This clone is a singleton in its sample. One end of the junction is discordant with germline, which a read error may explain. The gene calls are TRBV4-3 and TRBJ1-6; 9 bases fit TRBD1. This CDR3 comprises 18 residues. Germline assignment: CDR1 LGHNA and CDR2 YSLEER. CDR3 in DNA: TGCGCCAGCAGTCAAGAAACCCCGGGACAGGGCTATAATTCACCCCTCCACTTT. Its translation: CASSQETPGQGYNSPLHF.

The chain combines TRBV25-1 with TRBJ2-7, with TRBD1 matching 7 bases. V shed 1 base, J shed 6 bases, and the junction held 9 bases outside the gene matches. CDR1 MGHDK and CDR2 SYGVNS come from the germline V gene. This CDR3 is built from 15 residues. The CDR3 region has the DNA TGTGCCAGCAGTGAATTGCAAGGGGGCAAGTTCGAGCAGTACTTC. As protein: CASSELQGGKFEQYF.

This clone was seen once. V gene TRBV28 combines with J gene TRBJ2-4; TRBD2 matches 8 bases. CDR1 and CDR2 from the germline V gene are MDHEN and SYDVKM. The V and J ends lost 6 bases and 7 bases, in that order; junction bases with no gene match: 5. There are 13 residues in the CDR3. CDR3 coding DNA: TGTGCCAGCAGGCTGGGACTAGTGAACATTCAGTACTTC. This encodes CASRLGLVNIQYF.

J is TRBJ1-4 and V is TRBV5-6; no definite D call. Germline V gene lookup returns CDR1 SGHDT and CDR2 YYEEEE. V was clipped by 4 bases and J by 8 bases, with 9 bases between them. The CDR3 runs 12 residues. The CDR3 coding sequence is TGTGCCAGCAGCCGTTCTGGAGAAAAACTGTTTTTT. Protein product: CASSRSGEKLFF. Full variable domain (rest looked up from reference TRBV5-6 and TRBJ1-4): DAGVTQSPTHLIKTRGQQVTLRCSPKSGHDTVSWYQQALGQGPQFIFQYYEEEERQRGNFPDRFSGHQFPNYSSELNVNALLLGDSALYLCASSRSGEKLFFGSGTQLSVL.

The chain employs TRBV25-1 and TRBJ1-2, with 7 nucleotides matching TRBD1. This CDR3 has 18 amino acids. The V and J ends lost 1 base and 4 bases, in that order; junction bases with no gene match: 15. Per germline, CDR1 MGHDK and CDR2 SYGVNS. The DNA of the CDR3 is TGTGCCAGCAGTGAATTTCGTTTAGAACAGGGGACCCGCTATGGCTACACCTTC. Translated: CASSEFRLEQGTRYGYTF.

The count of this clone is one. The CDR3, as DNA: TGTGCCAGCAGTTACTCGCGACCCCTCTACAATGAGCAGTTCTTC. Translation: CASSYSRPLYNEQFF. This chain joins TRBV6-5 and TRBJ2-1; D is ambiguous. Germline CDR1 is MNHEY and CDR2 is SVGAGI. This CDR3 is built from 15 residues. Trimming removed 0 bases from V and 3 bases from J, with 9 bases in between.

V and J are TRBV7-2 and TRBJ1-1; D perhaps matches TRBD1 (5 bases). From germline, CDR1 is SGHTA and CDR2 FQGNSA. The V and J ends lost 2 bases and 10 bases respectively, with 17 bases between them. The CDR3 has 14 amino acids. The CDR3 sequence is CASSLRGNAGVAFF. The CDR3 bases are TGTGCCAGCAGCTTAAGGGGAAATGCGGGGGTAGCTTTCTTT.

The gene calls are TRBV28 and TRBJ2-3; perhaps TRBD1 as D (6 bases). Germline lookup yields CDR1 MDHEN and CDR2 SYDVKM. This CDR3 contains 15 residues. V lost 3 bases, J lost 2 bases, and 12 bases lay in between. The CDR3 spells CASSLVGQFTDTQYF. DNA of the CDR3: TGTGCCAGCAGTTTGGTTGGACAGTTCACAGATACGCAGTATTTT.